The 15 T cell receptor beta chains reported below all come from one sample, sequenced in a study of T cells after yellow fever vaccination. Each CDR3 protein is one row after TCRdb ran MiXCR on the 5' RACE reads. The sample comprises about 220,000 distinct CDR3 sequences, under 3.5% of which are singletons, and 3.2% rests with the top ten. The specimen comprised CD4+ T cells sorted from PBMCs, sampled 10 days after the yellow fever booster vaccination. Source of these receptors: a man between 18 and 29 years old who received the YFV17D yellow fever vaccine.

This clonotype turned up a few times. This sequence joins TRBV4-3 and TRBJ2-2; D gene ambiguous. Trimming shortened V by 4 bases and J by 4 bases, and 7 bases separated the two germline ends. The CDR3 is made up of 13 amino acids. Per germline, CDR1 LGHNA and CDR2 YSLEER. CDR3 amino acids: CASSRITTGELFF. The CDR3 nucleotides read TGCGCCAGCAGCCGGATTACCACCGGGGAGCTGTTTTTT.

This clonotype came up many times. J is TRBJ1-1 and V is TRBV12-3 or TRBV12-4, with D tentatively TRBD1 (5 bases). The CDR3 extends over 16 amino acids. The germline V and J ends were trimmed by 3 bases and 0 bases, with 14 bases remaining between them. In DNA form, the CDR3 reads TGTGCCAGCAGTTTCGGTCAGGGATTGGTGAACACTGAAGCTTTCTTT. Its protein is CASSFGQGLVNTEAFF.

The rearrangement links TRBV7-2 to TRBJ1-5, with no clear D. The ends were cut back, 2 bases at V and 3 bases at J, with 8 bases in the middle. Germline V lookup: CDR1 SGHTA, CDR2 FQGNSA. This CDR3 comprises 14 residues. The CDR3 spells CASSLLGLNQPQHF. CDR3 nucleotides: TGTGCCAGCAGCTTATTGGGCCTCAATCAGCCCCAGCATTTT.

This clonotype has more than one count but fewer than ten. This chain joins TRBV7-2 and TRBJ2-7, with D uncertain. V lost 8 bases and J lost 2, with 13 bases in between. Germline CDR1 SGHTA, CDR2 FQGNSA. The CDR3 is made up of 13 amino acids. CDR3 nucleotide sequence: TGTGCCAGCTCATATCGCTTCGCCTACGAGCAGTACGTC. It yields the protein CASSYRFAYEQYV.

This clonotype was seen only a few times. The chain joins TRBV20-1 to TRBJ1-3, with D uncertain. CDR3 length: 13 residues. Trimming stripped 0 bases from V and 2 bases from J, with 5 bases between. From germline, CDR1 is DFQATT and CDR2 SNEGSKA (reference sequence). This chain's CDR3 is CSARDEAGNTIYF. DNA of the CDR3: TGCAGTGCTAGAGACGAAGCTGGAAACACCATATATTTT.

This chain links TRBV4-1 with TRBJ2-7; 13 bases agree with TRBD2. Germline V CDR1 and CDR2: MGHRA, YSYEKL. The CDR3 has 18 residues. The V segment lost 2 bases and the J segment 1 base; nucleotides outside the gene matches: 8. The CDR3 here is CASSQPTSGGVSSYEQYF. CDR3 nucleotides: TGCGCCAGCAGCCAACCTACTAGCGGGGGGGTTTCTTCCTACGAGCAGTACTTC.

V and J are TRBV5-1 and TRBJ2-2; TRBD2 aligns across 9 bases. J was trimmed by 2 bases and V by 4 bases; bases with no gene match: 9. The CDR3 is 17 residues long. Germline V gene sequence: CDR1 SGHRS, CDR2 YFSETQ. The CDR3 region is CASSMSSGAINTGELFF. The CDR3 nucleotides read TGCGCCAGCAGCATGTCTAGCGGGGCGATAAACACCGGGGAGCTGTTTTTT.

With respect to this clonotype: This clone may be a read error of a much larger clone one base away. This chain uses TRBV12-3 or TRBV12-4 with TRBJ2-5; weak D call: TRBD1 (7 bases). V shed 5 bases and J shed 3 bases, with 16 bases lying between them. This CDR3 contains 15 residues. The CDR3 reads CASSRAGGYEETQYF. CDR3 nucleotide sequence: TGTGCCAGCAGTCGGGCAGGGGGGTATGAAGAGACCCAGTACTTC.

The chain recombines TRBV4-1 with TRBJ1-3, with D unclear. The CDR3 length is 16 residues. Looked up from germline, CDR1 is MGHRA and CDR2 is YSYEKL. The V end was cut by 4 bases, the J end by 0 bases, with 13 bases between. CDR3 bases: TGCGCCAGCAGCCCCGCCGAGAGCATCTCTGGAAACACCATATATTTT. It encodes CASSPAESISGNTIYF.

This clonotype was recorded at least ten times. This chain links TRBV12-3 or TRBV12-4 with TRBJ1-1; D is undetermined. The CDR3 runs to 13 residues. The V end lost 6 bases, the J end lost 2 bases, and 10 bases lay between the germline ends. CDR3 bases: TGTGCCAGCAGCTCACAGATCAACACTGAAGCTTTCTTT. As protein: CASSSQINTEAFF.

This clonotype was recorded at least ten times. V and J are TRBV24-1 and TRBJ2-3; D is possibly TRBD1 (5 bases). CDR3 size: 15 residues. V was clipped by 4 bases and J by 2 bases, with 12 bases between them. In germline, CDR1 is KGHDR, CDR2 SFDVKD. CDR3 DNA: TGTGCCACCAGTGAGATGGGGCAGGCCACAGATACGCAGTATTTT. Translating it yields CATSEMGQATDTQYF.

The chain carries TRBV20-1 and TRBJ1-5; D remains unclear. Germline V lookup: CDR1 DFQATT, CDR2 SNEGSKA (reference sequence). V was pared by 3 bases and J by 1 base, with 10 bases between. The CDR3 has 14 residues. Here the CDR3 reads CSASGLPSNQPQHF. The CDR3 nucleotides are TGCAGTGCTAGTGGGCTTCCGAGCAATCAGCCCCAGCATTTT.

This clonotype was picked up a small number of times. The CDR3 DNA is TGTGCCACCAGTGATGGGGCACCTGCAACTAATGAAAAACTGTTTTTT. This codes for CATSDGAPATNEKLFF. V usage is TRBV24-1 and J usage is TRBJ1-4, with D possibly being TRBD1 (5 bases). CDR1 and CDR2 (germline): KGHDR, SFDVKD. The length of the CDR3 is 16 residues. Trimming removed 3 bases from V and 0 bases from J, with 10 bases in between.

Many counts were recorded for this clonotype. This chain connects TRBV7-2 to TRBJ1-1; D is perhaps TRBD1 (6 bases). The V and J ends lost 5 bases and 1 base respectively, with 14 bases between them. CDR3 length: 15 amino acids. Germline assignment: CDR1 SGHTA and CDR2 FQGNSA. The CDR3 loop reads CASSPQGRGNTEAFF. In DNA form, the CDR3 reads TGTGCCAGCAGCCCTCAGGGGAGGGGGAACACTGAAGCTTTCTTT.

CDR3 DNA sequence: TGTGCCAGCAGTTACGGGACGTTGGATACGCAGTATTTT. Protein sequence: CASSYGTLDTQYF. This rearrangement joins TRBV6-5 to TRBJ2-3; either TRBD1 or TRBD2 may supply D (5 bases each). Trimming left V 2 bases short and J 6 bases short, with 9 bases between. CDR3 length: 13 residues. CDR1 and CDR2 (germline): MNHEY, SVGAGI.